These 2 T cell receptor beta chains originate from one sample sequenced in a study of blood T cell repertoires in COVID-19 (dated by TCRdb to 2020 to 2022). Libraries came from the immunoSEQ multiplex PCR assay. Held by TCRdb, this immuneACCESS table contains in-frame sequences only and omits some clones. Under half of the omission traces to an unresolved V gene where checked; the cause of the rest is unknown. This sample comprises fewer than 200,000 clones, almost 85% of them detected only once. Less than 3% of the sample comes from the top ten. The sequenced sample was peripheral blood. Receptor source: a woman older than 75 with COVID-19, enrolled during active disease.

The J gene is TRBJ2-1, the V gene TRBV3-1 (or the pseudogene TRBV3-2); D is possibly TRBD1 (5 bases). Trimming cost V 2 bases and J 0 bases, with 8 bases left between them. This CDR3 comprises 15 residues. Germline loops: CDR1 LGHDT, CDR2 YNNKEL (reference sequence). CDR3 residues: CASSQTTASYNEQFF. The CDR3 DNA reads TGTGCCAGCAGCCAAACGACAGCCTCCTACAATGAGCAGTTCTTC.

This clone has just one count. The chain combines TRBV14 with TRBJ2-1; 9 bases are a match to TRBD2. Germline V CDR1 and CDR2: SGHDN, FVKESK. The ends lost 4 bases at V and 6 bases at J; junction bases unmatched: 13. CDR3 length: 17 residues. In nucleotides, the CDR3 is TGTGCCAGCAGCCCCTACTTTATAGCGGGAGTTTCCAATGAGCAGTTCTTC. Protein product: CASSPYFIAGVSNEQFF.